Below are 20 T cell receptor beta chains sequenced from a single sample in a study of cytomegalovirus exposure and HLA in healthy donors. The PCR contained 60 Vbeta and 13 Jbeta primers. TCRdb keeps only in-frame clones here, not all; method: immunoSEQ multiplex PCR. The sample records some 190,000 clones, 82% being singletons. Source material: PBMCs. The source of these receptors is a man between 35 and 55 years old in good health and CMV-seronegative.

This clone has just one count. This chain connects TRBV19 to TRBJ2-1; D is perhaps TRBD2 (6 bases). The CDR3 extends over 17 amino acids. CDR1 is LNHDA and CDR2 is SQIVND in the germline V gene (reference sequence). Between the trimmed V and J ends, which lost 5 bases and 6 bases, there was a span of 23 bases. In DNA form, the CDR3 reads TGTGCCAGTAGTGGCTACTCCGGGACTCGGTCTTCCAATGAGCAGTTCTTC. Amino acids: CASSGYSGTRSSNEQFF. The variable domain in full, with the rest retrieved from reference TRBV19 and TRBJ2-1, is DGGITQSPKYLFRKEGQNVTLSCEQNLNHDAMYWYRQDPGQGLRLIYYSQIVNDFQKGDIAEGYSVSREKKESFPLTVTSAQKNPTAFYLCASSGYSGTRSSNEQFFGPGTRLTVL.

The rearrangement uses TRBV5-1 and TRBJ1-1; maybe TRBD1 (5 bases). This CDR3 is built from 15 residues. V was trimmed by 6 bases and J by 4 bases, leaving 19 bases between them. Germline assignment: CDR1 SGHRS and CDR2 YFSETQ. This CDR3 reads CASTPGVGRGTEAFF. DNA of the CDR3: TGCGCCAGCACTCCGGGGGTAGGCCGCGGCACTGAAGCTTTCTTT.

The chain employs TRBV12-5 and TRBJ1-1, with 8 bases fitting TRBD1. This CDR3 comprises 14 residues. Losses at the gene ends were 6 bases for V and 3 bases for J; bases not matched to a gene: 6. Germline lookup yields CDR1 LGHNT and CDR2 FRNRAP. The CDR3 sequence: CASGHRGLDTEAFF. CDR3 DNA: TGTGCTAGTGGCCACAGGGGGTTGGACACTGAAGCTTTCTTT.

The rearrangement joins TRBV2 to TRBJ1-5; 8 bases line up with TRBD1. CDR1 is SNHLY, CDR2 FYNNEI, per germline. After removal of 4 bases from V and 5 bases from J, the junction contained 1 base not matched to a gene. The CDR3 consists of 13 residues. In nucleotides, the CDR3 is TGTGCCAGCAGTGGGACAGGGTATCAGCCCCAGCATTTT. It yields the protein CASSGTGYQPQHF.

This chain joins TRBV9 and TRBJ2-5; TRBD2 matches 11 bases. The V and J ends lost 2 bases and 4 bases, in that order; junction bases with no gene match: 4. This CDR3 region has 15 residues. CDR1 and CDR2 (germline): SGDLS, YYNGEE. The CDR3 coding sequence is TGTGCCAGCAGCGTGGGACTAGCGGAACGAGAGACCCAGTACTTC. It encodes CASSVGLAERETQYF.

This clone appeared once. This sequence joins TRBV6-5 and TRBJ1-2, with D tentatively TRBD1 (5 bases). The ends were cut back, 0 bases at V and 8 bases at J, with 13 bases in the middle. Germline loops: CDR1 MNHEY, CDR2 SVGAGI. This CDR3 region has 14 residues. Written as DNA, the CDR3 is TGTGCCAGCAGTTACTCGGGGGGGTCCGACGGCTACACCTTC. It translates to CASSYSGGSDGYTF.

This chain connects TRBV27 to TRBJ1-2; the D gene is possibly TRBD1 (6 bases). CDR1 is MNHEY and CDR2 is SMNVEV in the germline V gene (reference sequence). The length of the CDR3 is 15 residues. V gave up 5 bases and J gave up 3 bases, with 16 bases separating them. The DNA of the CDR3 is TGTGCCAGCAGTCCGTCGACAGGTGGGGACTATGGCTACACCTTC. Its translation is CASSPSTGGDYGYTF.

The chain is built from TRBV5-1 and TRBJ2-3, with 8 bases aligning to TRBD1. The CDR3 sequence is 16 residues long. V was pared by 2 bases and J by 0 bases, with 5 bases of the junction left unmatched. The germline gives CDR1 SGHRS, CDR2 YFSETQ. The CDR3, as DNA: TGCGCCAGCAGCTTACAGGGGGTACTAAGCACAGATACGCAGTATTTT. Translated: CASSLQGVLSTDTQYF.

The rearrangement uses TRBV15 and TRBJ2-5; a weak D match, TRBD1 (6 bases). The last part of the DNA fits TRBJ2-7 better; the J call may be wrong. This CDR3 contains 16 residues. The germline gives CDR1 LNHNV, CDR2 YYDKDF (reference sequence). CDR3 protein: CATSRTGTPKTYEQYF. Here the CDR3 DNA reads TGTGCCACCAGCAGGACCGGGACACCGAAGACGTACGAGCAGTACTTC.

In its sample, this clone was seen a few times. The rearrangement uses TRBV5-1 and TRBJ2-5; TRBD2 matches 7 bases. The V gene end was trimmed by 4 bases and the J gene end by 5 bases; junction bases not matched to a gene: 11. The CDR3 is 15 amino acids. CDR1 and CDR2 from the germline V gene are SGHRS and YFSETQ. Here the CDR3 reads CASSTTRDYSETQYF. The CDR3 region has the DNA TGCGCCAGCAGCACCACCCGGGACTACAGTGAGACCCAGTACTTC.

This sequence joins TRBV5-1 and TRBJ2-5, with D maybe TRBD2 (5 bases). V lost 0 bases and J 5 bases, leaving 11 bases between the germline ends. Germline-derived CDR1 and CDR2 are SGHRS and YFSETQ. The length of the CDR3 is 14 residues. This CDR3 reads CASSLASPGETQYF. The CDR3 nucleotides are TGCGCCAGCAGCTTGGCGTCGCCGGGGGAGACCCAGTACTTC.

The table lists this clone with a count of one. This chain connects TRBV4-3 to TRBJ2-2; D is undetermined. The CDR3 has 14 residues. The germline V gene encodes CDR1 LGHNA and CDR2 YSLEER. Trimming shortened V by 6 bases and J by 1 base, and 9 bases separated the two germline ends. The DNA of the CDR3 is TGCGCCAGCAGGGCCCGAGGGAACACCGGGGAGCTGTTTTTT. Its protein product is CASRARGNTGELFF.

V usage is TRBV18 and J usage is TRBJ2-3; TRBD2 is a possible D gene (5 bases). Trimming removed 5 bases at V and 4 bases at J, with 13 bases between. The CDR3 sequence is 14 residues long. Germline CDR1 KGHSH, CDR2 LQKENI. The CDR3 spells CASSKSAGADTQYF. The CDR3 DNA reads TGTGCCAGCTCAAAGAGCGCCGGGGCAGATACGCAGTATTTT.

The rearrangement uses TRBV6-1 and TRBJ2-7; D gene ambiguous. Trimming stripped 0 bases from V and 3 bases from J, with 6 bases between. The CDR3 is 13 residues long. The V gene's germline CDR1 is MNHNS and CDR2 SASEGT. This chain's CDR3 is CASSEAGYYEQYF. The CDR3 coding sequence is TGTGCCAGCAGTGAAGCCGGGTACTACGAGCAGTACTTC.

This clone was picked up one time. The J gene is TRBJ1-4, the V gene TRBV19; D call uncertain. V shed 7 bases and J shed 7 bases, with 19 bases lying between them. The CDR3 extends over 15 amino acids. Germline loops: CDR1 LNHDA, CDR2 SQIVND (reference sequence). The CDR3 sequence is CASTDGPAGREKLFF. The CDR3 nucleotides are TGTGCCAGTACCGATGGGCCCGCCGGTCGTGAAAAACTGTTTTTT.

The V gene is TRBV5-6, the J gene TRBJ2-1, with TRBD1 matching over 8 bases. The CDR3 sequence is 15 residues long. Trimming removed 4 bases from V and 4 bases from J; junction bases left unmatched: 7. Germline assignment: CDR1 SGHDT and CDR2 YYEEEE. The CDR3 DNA follows: TGTGCCAGCAGCCCGTCGGACAGGGTGTACAATGAGCAGTTCTTC. It is translated as CASSPSDRVYNEQFF.

This clone was observed once. J is TRBJ2-3 and V is TRBV4-3; 9 bases agree with TRBD2. The CDR3 has 15 residues. Germline-derived CDR1 and CDR2 are LGHNA and YSLEER. Unmatched junction bases numbered 3, after V lost 2 bases and J lost 3 bases. CDR3 in amino acids: CASSQLAGITDTQYF. The DNA for the CDR3 is TGCGCCAGCAGCCAACTAGCGGGAATAACAGATACGCAGTATTTT.

This clone was counted only a few times. The J gene is TRBJ1-1, the V gene TRBV15; 8 bases line up with TRBD1. V lost 2 bases and J lost 3; bases outside the gene matches: 5. This CDR3 is built from 15 residues. Per the germline V gene, CDR1 is LNHNV and CDR2 is YYDKDF (reference sequence). The CDR3: CATSRPQQGDTEAFF. The DNA for the CDR3 is TGTGCCACCAGCAGACCCCAACAGGGGGACACTGAAGCTTTCTTT.

A word on this clone: A read error may account for a junction end that differs from germline. The gene calls are TRBV7-7 and TRBJ2-5, with a weak D call TRBD2 (6 bases). Germline V gives CDR1 SSHAT, CDR2 FNYEAQ (reference sequence). The CDR3 loop spans 15 amino acids. CDR3 sequence: CASSFGAGTSETQYF. For the CDR3, the DNA is TGTGCTAGCAGCTTTGGAGCGGGCACATCCGAGACCCAGTACTTC.

In the case of this clone: The same CDR3 can be traced to other DNA sequences in this sample. This rearrangement joins TRBV7-6 to TRBJ1-2, with D tentatively TRBD1 (6 bases). The germline V gene has CDR1 SGHVS and CDR2 FNYEAQ. The length of the CDR3 is 15 residues. V lost 5 bases, J lost 10 bases, and 23 bases lay in between. CDR3: CASSLAVGASSHYTF. The CDR3 DNA reads as TGTGCCAGCAGCCTGGCGGTGGGGGCCTCTTCACACTACACCTTC.